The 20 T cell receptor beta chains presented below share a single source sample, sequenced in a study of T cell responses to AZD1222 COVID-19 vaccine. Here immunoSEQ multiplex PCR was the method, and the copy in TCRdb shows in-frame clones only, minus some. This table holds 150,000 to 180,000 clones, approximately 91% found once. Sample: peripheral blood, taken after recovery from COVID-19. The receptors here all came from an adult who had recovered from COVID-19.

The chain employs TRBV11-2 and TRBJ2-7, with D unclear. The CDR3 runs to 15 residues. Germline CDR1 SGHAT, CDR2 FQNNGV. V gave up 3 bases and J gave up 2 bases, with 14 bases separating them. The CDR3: CASSLEQPFTYEQYF. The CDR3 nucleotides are TGTGCCAGCAGCTTGGAACAGCCCTTTACCTACGAGCAGTACTTC.

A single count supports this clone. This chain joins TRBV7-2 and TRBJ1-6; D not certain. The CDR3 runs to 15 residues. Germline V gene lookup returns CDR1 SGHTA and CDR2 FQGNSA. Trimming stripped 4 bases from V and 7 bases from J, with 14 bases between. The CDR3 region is CASSSPGSANSPLHF. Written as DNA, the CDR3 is TGTGCCAGCAGCTCCCCCGGAAGTGCAAATTCACCCCTCCACTTT.

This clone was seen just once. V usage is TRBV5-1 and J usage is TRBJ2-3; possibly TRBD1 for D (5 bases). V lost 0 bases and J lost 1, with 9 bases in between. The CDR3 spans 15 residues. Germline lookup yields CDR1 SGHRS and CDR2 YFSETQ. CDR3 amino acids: CASSLEQGGTDTQYF. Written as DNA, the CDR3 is TGCGCCAGCAGCTTGGAGCAGGGCGGCACAGATACGCAGTATTTT.

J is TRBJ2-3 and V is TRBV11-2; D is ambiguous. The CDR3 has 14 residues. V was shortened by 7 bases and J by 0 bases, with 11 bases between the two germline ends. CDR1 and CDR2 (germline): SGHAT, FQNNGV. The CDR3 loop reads CASKSTPSTDTQYF. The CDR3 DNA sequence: TGTGCCAGCAAATCGACACCAAGCACAGATACGCAGTATTTT.

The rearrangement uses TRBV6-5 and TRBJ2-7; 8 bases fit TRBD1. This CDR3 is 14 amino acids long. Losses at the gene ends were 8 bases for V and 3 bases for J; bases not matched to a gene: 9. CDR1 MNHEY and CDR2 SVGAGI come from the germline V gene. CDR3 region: CASRPGQVFYEQYF. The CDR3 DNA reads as TGTGCCAGCCGTCCGGGACAGGTTTTCTACGAGCAGTACTTC.

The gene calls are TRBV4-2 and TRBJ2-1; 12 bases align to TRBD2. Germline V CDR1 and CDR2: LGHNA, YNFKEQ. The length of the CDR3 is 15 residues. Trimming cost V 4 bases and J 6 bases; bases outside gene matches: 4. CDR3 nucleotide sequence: TGTGCCAGCAGCCGACTAGCGGGGGAATCCAATGAGCAGTTCTTC. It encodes CASSRLAGESNEQFF.

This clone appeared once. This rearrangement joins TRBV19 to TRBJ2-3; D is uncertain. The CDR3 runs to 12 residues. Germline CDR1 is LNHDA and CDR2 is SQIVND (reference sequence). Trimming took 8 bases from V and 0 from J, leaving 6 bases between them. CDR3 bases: TGTGCCAGTCCGTCTAGCACAGATACGCAGTATTTT. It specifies CASPSSTDTQYF.

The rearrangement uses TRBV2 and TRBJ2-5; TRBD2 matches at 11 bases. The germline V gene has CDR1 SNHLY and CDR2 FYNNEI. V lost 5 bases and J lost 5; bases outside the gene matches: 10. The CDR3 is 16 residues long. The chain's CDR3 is CASSRSLAGGRETQYF. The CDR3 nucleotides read TGTGCCAGCAGTCGCTCGTTAGCGGGGGGGCGTGAGACCCAGTACTTC. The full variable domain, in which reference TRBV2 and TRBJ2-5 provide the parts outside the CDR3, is EPEVTQTPSHQVTQMGQEVILRCVPISNHLYFYWYRQILGQKVEFLVSFYNNEISEKSEIFDDQFSVERPDGSNFTLKIRSTKLEDSAMYFCASSRSLAGGRETQYFGPGTRLLVL.

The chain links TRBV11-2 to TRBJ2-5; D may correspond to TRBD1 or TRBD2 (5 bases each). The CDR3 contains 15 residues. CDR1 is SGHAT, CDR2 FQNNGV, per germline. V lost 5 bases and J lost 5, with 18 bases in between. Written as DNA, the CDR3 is TGTGCCAGCAGCCGGCCGGGGCGGAGGCAGGAGACCCAGTACTTC. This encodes CASSRPGRRQETQYF.

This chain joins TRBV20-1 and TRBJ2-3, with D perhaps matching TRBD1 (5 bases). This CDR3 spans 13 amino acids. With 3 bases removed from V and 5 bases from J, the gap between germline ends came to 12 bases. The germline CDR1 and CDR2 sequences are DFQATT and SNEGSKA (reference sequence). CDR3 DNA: TGCAGTGCTAGTCGCAGGGCTCGAGATACGCAGTATTTT. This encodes CSASRRARDTQYF.

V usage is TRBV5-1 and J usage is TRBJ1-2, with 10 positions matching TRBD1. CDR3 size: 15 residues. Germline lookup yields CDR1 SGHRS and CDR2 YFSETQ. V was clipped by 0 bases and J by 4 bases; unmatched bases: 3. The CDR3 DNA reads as TGCGCCAGCAGCTTGGCGGGACAGGGGACCTATGGCTACACCTTC. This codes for CASSLAGQGTYGYTF.

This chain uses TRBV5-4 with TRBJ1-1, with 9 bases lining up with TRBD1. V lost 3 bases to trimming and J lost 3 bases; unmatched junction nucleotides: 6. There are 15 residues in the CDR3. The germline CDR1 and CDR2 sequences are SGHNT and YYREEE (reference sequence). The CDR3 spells CASSSGQGRHTEAFF. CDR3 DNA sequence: TGTGCCAGCAGCTCCGGACAGGGGAGGCACACTGAAGCTTTCTTT.

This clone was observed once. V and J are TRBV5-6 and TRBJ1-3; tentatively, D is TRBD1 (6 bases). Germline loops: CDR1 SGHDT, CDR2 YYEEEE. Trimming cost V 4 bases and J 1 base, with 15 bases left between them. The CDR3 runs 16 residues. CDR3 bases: TGTGCCAGCAGCCCCCGGGGGCAGGGTTCTGGAAACACCATATATTTT. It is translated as CASSPRGQGSGNTIYF.

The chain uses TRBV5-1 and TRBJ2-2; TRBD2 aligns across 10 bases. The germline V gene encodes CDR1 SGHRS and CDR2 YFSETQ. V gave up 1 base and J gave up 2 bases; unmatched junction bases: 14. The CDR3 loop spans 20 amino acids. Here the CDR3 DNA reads TGCGCCAGCAGCTTGTGGGTACTAGGAACTAGCGGGACCAACACCGGGGAGCTGTTTTTT. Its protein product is CASSLWVLGTSGTNTGELFF.

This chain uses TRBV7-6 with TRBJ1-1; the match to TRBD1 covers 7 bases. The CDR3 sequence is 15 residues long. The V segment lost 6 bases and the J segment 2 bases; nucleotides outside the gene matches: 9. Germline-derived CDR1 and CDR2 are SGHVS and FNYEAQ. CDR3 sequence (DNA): TGTGCCAGCAGGGCAGGGGGAGGGGCAAACACTGAAGCTTTCTTT. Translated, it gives CASRAGGGANTEAFF.

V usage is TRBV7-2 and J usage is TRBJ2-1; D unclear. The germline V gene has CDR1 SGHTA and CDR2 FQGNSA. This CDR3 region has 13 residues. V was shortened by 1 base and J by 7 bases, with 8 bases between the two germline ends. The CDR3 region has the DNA TGTGCCAGCAGCTTAGGCGGCGCTAATGAGCAGTTCTTC. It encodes CASSLGGANEQFF. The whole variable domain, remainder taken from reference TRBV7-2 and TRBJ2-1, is GAGVSQSPSNKVTEKGKDVELRCDPISGHTALYWYRQSLGQGLEFLIYFQGNSAPDKSGLPSDRFSAERTGGSVSTLTIQRTQQEDSAVYLCASSLGGANEQFFGPGTRLTVL.

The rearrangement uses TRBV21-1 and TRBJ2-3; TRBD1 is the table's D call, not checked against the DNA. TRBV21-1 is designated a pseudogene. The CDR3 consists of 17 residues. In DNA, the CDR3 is TGTGCCAGGCACCCAATTATTCAGGGGCCAGGCACAGATACGCAGTATTTT. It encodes CARHPIIQGPGTDTQYF.

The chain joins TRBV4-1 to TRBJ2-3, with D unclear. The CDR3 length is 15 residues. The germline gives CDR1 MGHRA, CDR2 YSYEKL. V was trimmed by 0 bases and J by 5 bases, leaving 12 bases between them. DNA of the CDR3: TGCGCCAGCAGCCAAGAATTAGTCCTCGAAGATACGCAGTATTTT. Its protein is CASSQELVLEDTQYF.

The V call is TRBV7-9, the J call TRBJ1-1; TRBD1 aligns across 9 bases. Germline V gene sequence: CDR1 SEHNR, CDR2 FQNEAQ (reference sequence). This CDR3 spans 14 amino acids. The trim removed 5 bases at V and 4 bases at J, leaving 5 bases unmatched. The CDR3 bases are TGTGCCAGCAGCCAAACAGGGGGCACCACTGAAGCTTTCTTT. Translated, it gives CASSQTGGTTEAFF.

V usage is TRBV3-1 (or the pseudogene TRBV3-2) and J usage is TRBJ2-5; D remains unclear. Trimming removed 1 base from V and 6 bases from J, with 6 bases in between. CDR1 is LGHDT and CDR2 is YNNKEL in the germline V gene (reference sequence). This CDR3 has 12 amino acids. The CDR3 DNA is TGTGCCAGCAGCCAAGTGGAGAAGACCCAGTACTTC. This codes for CASSQVEKTQYF.